These 17 T cell receptor beta chains originate from one sample sequenced in a study of T cells in Graves' hyperthyroidism and ophthalmopathy. The TCR beta CDR3 regions underwent amplification using RNA transcripts as the source. HTBI primers drove first-round RT-PCR of the TCR CDR3. Each CDR3 protein gets one entry after TCRdb re-called the multiplex PCR reads with MiXCR. The data contain over 350,000 distinct CDR3 sequences, approximately 15% of them seen just once; the ten biggest clones take up less than 15%. The sequencing sample was made of blood. The receptors here all came from a man between 18 and 35 years old with Graves' ophthalmopathy.

This clonotype came up many times. V gene TRBV9 combines with J gene TRBJ2-1; D possibly uses TRBD1 or TRBD2 (5 bases each). Germline-derived CDR1 and CDR2 are SGDLS and YYNGEE. Trimming removed 4 bases from V and 5 bases from J, with 16 bases in between. The CDR3 is 15 residues long. The CDR3 protein is CASSSMGDLDNEQFF. The CDR3 DNA is TGTGCCAGCAGCTCAATGGGGGACCTCGACAATGAGCAGTTCTTC.

This clonotype was detected many times. V gene TRBV11-2 combines with J gene TRBJ2-7, with D possibly called TRBD1 or TRBD2 (6 bases each). Germline CDR1 reads SGHAT; CDR2 reads FQNNGV. Between the trimmed V and J ends, which lost 0 bases and 5 bases, there was a span of 11 bases. The CDR3 consists of 14 residues. The CDR3 region is CASSLESGGDEQYF. CDR3 nucleotide sequence: TGTGCCAGCAGCTTAGAATCCGGGGGCGACGAGCAGTACTTC.

This clonotype was counted a few times. The rearrangement uses TRBV10-1 and TRBJ2-3, with 9 positions matching TRBD2. This CDR3 region has 16 residues. With 7 bases clipped from V and 6 bases from J, the junction kept 14 bases outside the gene matches. Germline CDR1 and CDR2: WNHNN and SYGVQD (reference sequence). The CDR3 DNA reads TGCGCCAGCAACGACCAGGTGGCGGGAGGGCTTGATACGCAGTATTTT. This translates into CASNDQVAGGLDTQYF.

This clonotype was observed many times. V usage is TRBV2 and J usage is TRBJ2-2; 11 bases fit TRBD2. J gave up 4 bases and V 5 bases, and 3 bases lay outside the gene matches. Looked up from germline, CDR1 is SNHLY and CDR2 is FYNNEI. The CDR3 is made up of 15 amino acids. This chain's CDR3 is CASSLTSGGTGELFF. The DNA of the CDR3 is TGTGCCAGCAGTCTAACTAGCGGGGGCACCGGGGAGCTGTTTTTT.

This clonotype was detected ten times or more. The rearrangement uses TRBV6-1 and TRBJ2-1; TRBD2 matches 11 bases. V was clipped by 8 bases and J by 6 bases; unmatched bases: 9. The CDR3 has 15 amino acids. Germline-derived CDR1 and CDR2 are MNHNS and SASEGT. CDR3 amino acids: CASGALAGVGNEQFF. CDR3 in DNA: TGTGCCAGCGGAGCACTAGCGGGAGTGGGCAATGAGCAGTTCTTC.

In this sample, this clonotype turned up many times. CDR3: CASSLLAGVPGETQYF. CDR3 sequence (DNA): TGCGCCAGCAGCTTGCTAGCGGGGGTCCCCGGTGAGACCCAGTACTTC. The chain combines TRBV5-1 with TRBJ2-5, with 10 nucleotides matching TRBD2. The trim removed 1 base at V and 5 bases at J, leaving 8 bases unmatched. CDR3 length: 16 amino acids. Germline assignment: CDR1 SGHRS and CDR2 YFSETQ.

This clonotype has a handful of counts. V and J are TRBV5-1 and TRBJ1-2, with a tentative D call TRBD1 (6 bases). V was pared by 0 bases and J by 6 bases, with 9 bases between. Germline V gene sequence: CDR1 SGHRS, CDR2 YFSETQ. This CDR3 has 13 residues. CDR3 in DNA: TGCGCCAGCAGCTTGGACAGGGTCCATGGCTACACCTTC. Amino acid sequence: CASSLDRVHGYTF.

This clonotype turned up a few times. The germline gene is not matched at one end of the junction; a read error may be the cause. The CDR3 nucleotides are TGTGCCGGCAGCTTACTGGGGACAGCTGAAGCTTTCTTT. It is translated as CAGSLLGTAEAFF. This chain links TRBV11-2 with TRBJ1-1, with 7 bases matching TRBD1. CDR1 is SGHAT and CDR2 is FQNNGV in the germline V gene. This CDR3 is built from 13 residues.

Here the CDR3 DNA reads TGTGCCAGCAGTCTAACGGGGACTAGCGCACGAGAGACCCAGTACTTC. It specifies CASSLTGTSARETQYF. The J gene is TRBJ2-5, the V gene TRBV6-1; 10 positions agree with TRBD2. From germline, CDR1 is MNHNS and CDR2 SASEGT. V lost 5 bases to trimming and J lost 4 bases; unmatched junction nucleotides: 10. The CDR3 is 16 amino acids.

There are a few counts of this clonotype. The CDR3 nucleotides read TGTGCCAGCAGCTTAGCGCAGGCATTAAAACTGTTTTTT. Amino acid sequence: CASSLAQALKLFF. The chain uses TRBV7-9 and TRBJ1-4, with D uncertain. The V gene's germline CDR1 is SEHNR and CDR2 FQNEAQ (reference sequence). V was trimmed by 0 bases and J by 10 bases, leaving 9 bases between them. CDR3 size: 13 residues.

This clonotype came up a few times. V and J are TRBV18 and TRBJ2-2; D remains ambiguous. This CDR3 region has 13 residues. Germline CDR1 reads KGHSH; CDR2 reads LQKENI. Trimming stripped 4 bases from V and 7 bases from J, with 10 bases between. As DNA, the CDR3 is TGTGCCAGCTCACAGGGTTACGGCGGGGAGCTGTTTTTT. Translated: CASSQGYGGELFF.

In regard to this clonotype: One base away lies a much larger clone, so this may be a sequencing read error. This CDR3 fails to terminate in the conserved phenylalanine or tryptophan, so it likely reflects a read error. The V and J genes are TRBV10-3 and TRBJ2-5; 9 bases are shared with TRBD1. The CDR3 runs 15 residues. Germline trimming cut 9 bases from V and 2 bases from J; bases unmatched to any gene: 10. The germline V gene encodes CDR1 ENHRY and CDR2 SYGVKD. CDR3 amino acids: CAIGGQGSVQETQYL. The CDR3 region has the DNA TGTGCCATTGGGGGACAGGGTAGTGTTCAAGAGACCCAGTACCTC.

This clonotype has just a few counts. J is TRBJ2-7 and V is TRBV5-6, with D tentatively TRBD2 (6 bases). The CDR3 covers 14 residues. CDR1 and CDR2 from the germline V gene are SGHDT and YYEEEE. Deletions cut 4 bases from V and 6 bases from J, with 17 bases between. Here the CDR3 reads CASSQPTSPLEQYF. The CDR3 coding sequence is TGTGCCAGCAGCCAACCTACTAGCCCCCTCGAGCAGTACTTC.

In its sample, this clonotype was seen many times. The V gene is TRBV5-1, the J gene TRBJ2-1, with D possibly matching TRBD1 (5 bases). The germline V gene has CDR1 SGHRS and CDR2 YFSETQ. The V end was cut by 4 bases, the J end by 3 bases, with 14 bases between. This CDR3 has 15 residues. For the CDR3, the DNA is TGCGCCAGCAGCGGTCGGGCGGACAACTACAATGAGCAGTTCTTC. It specifies CASSGRADNYNEQFF.

To note about this clonotype: With a much larger clone just one base away, this may be a read error. The rearrangement joins TRBV30 to TRBJ1-5, with a tentative D call TRBD1 (5 bases). The V end lost 3 bases, the J end lost 7 bases, and 16 bases lay between the germline ends. CDR1 and CDR2 from the germline V gene are GTSNPN and SVGIG (reference sequence). This CDR3 is built from 14 residues. The CDR3 is CAWSPGGGEQPQHF. The CDR3 DNA follows: TGTGCCTGGAGCCCGGGCGGGGGGGAGCAGCCCCAGCATTTT.

This clonotype was seen many times. Here the CDR3 reads CASSPSPTFSPLHF. CDR3 coding DNA: TGTGCCAGCTCACCGAGCCCGACGTTCTCACCCCTCCACTTT. This chain connects TRBV18 to TRBJ1-6; D is unclear. Per the germline V gene, CDR1 is KGHSH and CDR2 is LQKENI. The CDR3 length is 14 residues. V was shortened by 3 bases and J by 10 bases, with 13 bases between the two germline ends. The full variable domain, completed using reference TRBV18 and TRBJ1-6, is NAGVMQNPRHLVRRRGQEARLRCSPMKGHSHVYWYRQLPEEGLKFMVYLQKENIIDESGMPKERFSAEFPKEGPSILRIQQVVRGDSAAYFCASSPSPTFSPLHFGNGTRLTVT.

In this sample, this clonotype turned up many times. The J gene is TRBJ2-5, the V gene TRBV20-1; D is tentatively TRBD1 or TRBD2 (6 bases each). The CDR3 is 14 amino acids. Germline V gives CDR1 DFQATT, CDR2 SNEGSKA (reference sequence). V gave up 3 bases and J gave up 2 bases, with 13 bases separating them. Written as DNA, the CDR3 is TGCAGTGCTAGGAGGGGGGCTGGGCAAGAGACCCAGTACTTC. Amino acids: CSARRGAGQETQYF.